Shown below are 5 T cell receptor beta chains from a single sample sequenced in a study of PD-1 blockade in classical Hodgkin lymphoma. Stated time point: cycle 4 day 1 (C4D1), after less than seven weeks of nivolumab. Each and every patient relapsed after autologous stem cell transplantation, and patients got differing brentuximab vedotin exposure. Assay used: immunoSEQ multiplex PCR; TCRdb lists only in-frame clones, some missing. The sample records some 93,000 clones, more than 80% being singletons. The sequencing used peripheral blood mononuclear cells (PBMCs), collected before the fourth cycle of nivolumab. The receptors here all came from a human donor with classical Hodgkin lymphoma.

The chain uses TRBV27 and TRBJ1-4, with TRBD1 identical over 7 bases. Losses at the gene ends were 7 bases for V and 7 bases for J; bases not matched to a gene: 9. The CDR3 sequence is 14 residues long. From germline, CDR1 is MNHEY and CDR2 SMNVEV (reference sequence). This CDR3 reads CASTTQGRSEKLFF. The CDR3 DNA is TGTGCCAGCACGACACAGGGGAGAAGTGAAAAACTGTTTTTT.

The chain joins TRBV10-3 to TRBJ1-2; 8 bases line up with TRBD1. Trimming at V came to 10 bases and at J to 7 bases, leaving 5 bases not matched to a gene. The CDR3 extends over 11 amino acids. CDR1 is ENHRY, CDR2 SYGVKD, per germline. The CDR3 here is CATRTGSGYTF. The CDR3 coding sequence is TGTGCCACCCGGACAGGGTCTGGCTACACCTTC.

This chain connects TRBV7-9 to TRBJ1-5; D call uncertain. This CDR3 comprises 15 residues. Trimming removed 6 bases at V and 0 bases at J, with 12 bases between. Germline loops: CDR1 SEHNR, CDR2 FQNEAQ (reference sequence). The chain's CDR3 is CASSMDGSSNQPQHF. CDR3 DNA sequence: TGTGCCAGCAGTATGGACGGTTCTAGCAATCAGCCCCAGCATTTT.

The chain recombines TRBV9 with TRBJ2-7; 14 nucleotides match TRBD2. Germline CDR1 and CDR2: SGDLS and YYNGEE. The CDR3 covers 16 residues. Trimming cost V 4 bases and J 6 bases; bases outside gene matches: 9. DNA for the CDR3: TGTGCCAGCAGCCCCCGAGGTGGGACTAGCGGGAGCGAGCAGTACTTC. Translating it yields CASSPRGGTSGSEQYF.

The rearrangement uses TRBV18 and TRBJ1-5, with D possibly matching TRBD1 (5 bases). CDR1 is KGHSH, CDR2 LQKENI, per germline. This CDR3 has 15 amino acids. V lost 4 bases and J lost 0, with 10 bases in between. For the CDR3, the DNA is TGTGCCAGCTCACTTGACAGAGATAGCAATCAGCCCCAGCATTTT. It is translated as CASSLDRDSNQPQHF. Complete variable domain (other parts from reference TRBV18 and TRBJ1-5): NAGVMQNPRHLVRRRGQEARLRCSPMKGHSHVYWYRQLPEEGLKFMVYLQKENIIDESGMPKERFSAEFPKEGPSILRIQQVVRGDSAAYFCASSLDRDSNQPQHFGDGTRLSIL.